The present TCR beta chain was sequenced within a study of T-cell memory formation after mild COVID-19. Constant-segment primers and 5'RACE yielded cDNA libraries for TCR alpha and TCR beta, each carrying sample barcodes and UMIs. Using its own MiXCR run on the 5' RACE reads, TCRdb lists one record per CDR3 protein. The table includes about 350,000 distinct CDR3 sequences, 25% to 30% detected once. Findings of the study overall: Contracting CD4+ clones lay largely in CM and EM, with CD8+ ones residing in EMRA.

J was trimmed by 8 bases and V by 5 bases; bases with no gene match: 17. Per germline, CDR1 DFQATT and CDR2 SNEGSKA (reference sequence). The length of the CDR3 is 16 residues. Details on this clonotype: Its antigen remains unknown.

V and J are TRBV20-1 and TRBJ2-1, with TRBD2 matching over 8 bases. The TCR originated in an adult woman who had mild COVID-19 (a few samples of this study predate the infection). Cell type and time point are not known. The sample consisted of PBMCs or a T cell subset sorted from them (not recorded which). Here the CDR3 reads CSAPVAGVAGSHEQFF. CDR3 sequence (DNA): TGCAGTGCTCCAGTGGCAGGAGTAGCGGGATCACATGAGCAGTTCTTC.